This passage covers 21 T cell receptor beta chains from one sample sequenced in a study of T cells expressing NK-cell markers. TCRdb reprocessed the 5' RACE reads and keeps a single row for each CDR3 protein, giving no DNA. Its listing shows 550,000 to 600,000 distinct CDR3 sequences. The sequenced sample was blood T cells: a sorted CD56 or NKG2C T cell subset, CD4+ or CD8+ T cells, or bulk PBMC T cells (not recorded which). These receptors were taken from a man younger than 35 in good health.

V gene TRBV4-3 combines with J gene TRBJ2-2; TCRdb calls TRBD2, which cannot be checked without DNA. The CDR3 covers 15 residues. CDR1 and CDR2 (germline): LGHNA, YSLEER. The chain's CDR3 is CASSRAATNTGELFF.

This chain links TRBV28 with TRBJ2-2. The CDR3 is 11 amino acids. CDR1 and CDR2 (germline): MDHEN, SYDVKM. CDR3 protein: CARALTGELFF.

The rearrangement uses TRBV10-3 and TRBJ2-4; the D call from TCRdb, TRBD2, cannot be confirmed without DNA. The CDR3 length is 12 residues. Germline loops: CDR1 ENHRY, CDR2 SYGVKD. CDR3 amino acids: CAMSTSGMLQYF.

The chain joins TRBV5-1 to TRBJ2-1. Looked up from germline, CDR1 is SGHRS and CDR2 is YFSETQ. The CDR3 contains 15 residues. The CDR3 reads CASSLALTSYNEQFF.

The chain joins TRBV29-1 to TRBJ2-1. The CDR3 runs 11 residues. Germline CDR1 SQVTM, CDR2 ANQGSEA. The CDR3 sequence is CSVGSEYEQFF.

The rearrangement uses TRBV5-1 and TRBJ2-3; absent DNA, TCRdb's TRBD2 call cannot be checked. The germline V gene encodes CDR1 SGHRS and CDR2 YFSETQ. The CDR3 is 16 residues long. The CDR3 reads CASGGTSGTSTDTQYF.

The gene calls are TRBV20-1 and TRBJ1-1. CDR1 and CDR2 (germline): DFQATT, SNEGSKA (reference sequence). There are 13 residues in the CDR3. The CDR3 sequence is CSAAAGLVTEAFF.

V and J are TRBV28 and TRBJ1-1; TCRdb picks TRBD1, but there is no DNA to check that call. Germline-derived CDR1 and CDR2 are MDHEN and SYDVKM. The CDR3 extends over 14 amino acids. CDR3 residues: CASSIGHLNTEAFF.

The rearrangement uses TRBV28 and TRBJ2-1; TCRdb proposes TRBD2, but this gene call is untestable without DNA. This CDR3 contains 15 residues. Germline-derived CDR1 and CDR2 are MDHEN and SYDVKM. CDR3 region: CASSQLAGWDNEQFF.

CDR3 in amino acids: CASSYSRGGQAGYTF. The V and J genes are TRBV6-5 and TRBJ1-2; the TRBD1 assignment by TCRdb is unverifiable without DNA. CDR3 length equals 15 residues. Germline CDR1 is MNHEY and CDR2 is SVGAGI.

CDR3 sequence: CASQSGSSYNEQFF. The gene calls are TRBV12-3 or TRBV12-4 and TRBJ2-1. The CDR3 runs 14 residues.

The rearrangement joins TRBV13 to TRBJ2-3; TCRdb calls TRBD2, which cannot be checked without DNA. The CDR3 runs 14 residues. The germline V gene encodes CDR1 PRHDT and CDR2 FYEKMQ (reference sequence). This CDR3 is CASSLLAGGDTQYF.

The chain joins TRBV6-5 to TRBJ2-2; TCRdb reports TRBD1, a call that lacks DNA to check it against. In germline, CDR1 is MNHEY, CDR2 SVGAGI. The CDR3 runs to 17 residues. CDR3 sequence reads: CASSYQSGGWNTGELFF.

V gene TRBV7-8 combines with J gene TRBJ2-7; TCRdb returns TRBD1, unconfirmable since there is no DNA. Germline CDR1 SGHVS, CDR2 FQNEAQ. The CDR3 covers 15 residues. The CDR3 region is CASSFQDRGLYEQYF.

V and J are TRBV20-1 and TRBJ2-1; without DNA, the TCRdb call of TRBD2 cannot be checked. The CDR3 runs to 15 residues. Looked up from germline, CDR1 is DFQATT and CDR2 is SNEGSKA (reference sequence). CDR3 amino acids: CSAEGLAGVGGEQFF.

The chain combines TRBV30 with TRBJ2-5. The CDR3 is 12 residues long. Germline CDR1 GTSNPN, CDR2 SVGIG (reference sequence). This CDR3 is CASAGSEETQYF.

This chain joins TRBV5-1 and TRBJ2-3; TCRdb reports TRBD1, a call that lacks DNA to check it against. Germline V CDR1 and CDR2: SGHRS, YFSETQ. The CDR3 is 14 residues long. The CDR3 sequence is CASNIPGGTDTQYF.

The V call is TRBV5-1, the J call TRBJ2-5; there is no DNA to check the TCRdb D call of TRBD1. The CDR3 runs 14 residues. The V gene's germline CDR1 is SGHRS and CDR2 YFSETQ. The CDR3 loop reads CASSPGGPKETQYF.

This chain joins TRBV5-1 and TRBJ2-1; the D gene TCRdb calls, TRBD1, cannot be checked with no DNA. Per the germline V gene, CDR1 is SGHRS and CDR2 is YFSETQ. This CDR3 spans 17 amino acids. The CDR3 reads CASSSRGRLASNNEQFF.

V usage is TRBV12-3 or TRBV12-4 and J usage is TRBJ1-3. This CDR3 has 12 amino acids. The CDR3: CASSYVGNTIYF.

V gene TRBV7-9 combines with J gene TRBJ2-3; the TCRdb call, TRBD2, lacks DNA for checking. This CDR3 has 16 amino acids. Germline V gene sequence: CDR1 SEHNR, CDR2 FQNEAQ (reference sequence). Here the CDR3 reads CASSVLAGGPTDTQYF.